These 9 T cell receptor beta chains originate from one sample sequenced in a study of blood T cells in healthy people across ages. For the second PCR, which ran for about 6 to 12 cycles, a sample-barcoded 5' primer and a J-beta primer mix were used. TCRdb recomputed calls from the 5' RACE reads with MiXCR, one row per CDR3 protein. Of hundreds of thousands of distinct CDR3 sequences listed, more than 40% were seen once; the top ten hold around 32%. The sample consisted of blood. These receptors were taken from a woman aged 60 to 75 in good health.

The V call is TRBV20-1, the J call TRBJ2-2, with TRBD1 identical over 8 bases. Germline CDR1 DFQATT, CDR2 SNEGSKA (reference sequence). V was pared by 6 bases and J by 7 bases, with 10 bases of the junction left unmatched. The CDR3 sequence is 14 residues long. CDR3 DNA sequence: TGCAGTGCCCCGGACAGGGCGAAAGTCGGGGAGCTGTTTTTT. Translated, it gives CSAPDRAKVGELFF.

V is TRBV11-2 and J is TRBJ2-5; TRBD1 matches at 8 bases. Losses at the gene ends were 1 base for V and 5 bases for J; bases not matched to a gene: 6. This CDR3 is 15 amino acids long. Germline V gene data show CDR1 as SGHAT and CDR2 as FQNNGV. The CDR3 bases are TGTGCCAGCAGCTTAGCTTGGACAGGGCCGGAGACCCAGTACTTC. Its translation is CASSLAWTGPETQYF.

This chain joins TRBV29-1 and TRBJ2-7, with D possibly being TRBD2 (7 bases). TRBJ2-4 explains the end of the DNA better; the J call may be wrong. CDR1 and CDR2 from the germline V gene are SQVTM and ANQGSEA. This CDR3 has 11 amino acids. The CDR3 reads CSVGGGDIQYF. As DNA, the CDR3 is TGCAGCGTTGGAGGGGGGGACATTCAGTACTTC.

A few counts support this clonotype. The chain has TRBV28 and TRBJ2-7, with TRBD1 matching 11 bases. CDR3 length: 16 residues. V lost 5 bases, J lost 3 bases, and 9 bases stayed unmatched. Per the germline V gene, CDR1 is MDHEN and CDR2 is SYDVKM. CDR3 sequence reads: CASSLPIGTGGYEQYF. The CDR3 DNA sequence: TGTGCCAGCAGTCTCCCGATCGGGACAGGGGGCTACGAGCAGTACTTC.

The rearrangement links TRBV12-3 or TRBV12-4 to TRBJ2-1, with 7 bases aligning to TRBD1. Trimming cost V 6 bases and J 8 bases; bases outside gene matches: 7. The CDR3 contains 13 residues. This CDR3 reads CASRKDRADEQFF. CDR3 DNA: TGTGCCAGCAGAAAAGACAGGGCGGATGAGCAGTTCTTC.

The rearrangement links TRBV29-1 to TRBJ1-1, with D tentatively TRBD1 (5 bases). Per the germline V gene, CDR1 is SQVTM and CDR2 is ANQGSEA. The length of the CDR3 is 13 residues. V gave up 2 bases and J gave up 5 bases, with 12 bases separating them. The CDR3 bases are TGCAGCGTTGAAAAGGGGCACGATACTGAAGCTTTCTTT. This gives the protein CSVEKGHDTEAFF. The complete variable domain, with remaining parts taken from reference TRBV29-1 and TRBJ1-1, reads SAVISQKPSRDICQRGTSLTIQCQVDSQVTMMFWYRQQPGQSLTLIATANQGSEATYESGFVIDKFPISRPNLTFSTLTVSNMSPEDSSIYLCSVEKGHDTEAFFGQGTRLTVV.

Concerning this clonotype itself: The junction does not match germline at one end; this may be a read error. This rearrangement joins TRBV12-3 or TRBV12-4 to TRBJ2-3; D possibly corresponds to TRBD2 (6 bases). The CDR3 spans 15 residues. The CDR3: CASSLRTGSTDAQYF. The CDR3 bases are TGTGCCAGTAGCTTAAGAACCGGGAGCACAGATGCGCAGTATTTT.

This clonotype appeared a few times. The rearrangement links TRBV24-1 to TRBJ1-2; no firm D call. The germline gives CDR1 KGHDR, CDR2 SFDVKD. Trimming stripped 3 bases from V and 6 bases from J, with 10 bases between. This CDR3 region has 13 residues. The chain's CDR3 is CATSDRTSDGYTF. For the CDR3, the DNA is TGTGCCACCAGTGATCGTACATCTGATGGCTACACCTTC.

This clonotype was counted ten times or more. This chain connects TRBV7-9 to TRBJ2-7; D might be TRBD2 (6 bases). The germline V gene has CDR1 SEHNR and CDR2 FQNEAQ (reference sequence). V was pared by 4 bases and J by 6 bases, with 10 bases between. This CDR3 has 12 amino acids. CDR3 residues: CASSSQGGEQYF. The CDR3 nucleotides are TGTGCCAGCAGCTCTCAGGGAGGCGAGCAGTACTTC.